A selection of T cell receptor beta chains follows, all from one sample in a study of shared clonotypes between healthy human individuals. Clones were sequenced by immunoSEQ multiplex PCR, and TCRdb holds only the in-frame ones, with some missing. The sample yields some 690,000 clones, about 90% seen once. The sequenced sample was memory CD8+ T cells from PBMCs. The receptors stem from a man between 18 and 35 years old in good health. Some clones in this sample may be carry-over from other donors' samples. The CDR3 runs from the conserved cysteine through the conserved F or W. A D gene is named only where the DNA matches it firmly.

len	v_gene	d_gene	j_gene	CDR3aa
15	TRBV7-8	TRBD1	TRBJ2-7	CASSLVGTGVAEQYF
15	TRBV2	.	TRBJ2-1	CASSEELRPDDEQFF
11	TRBV2	.	TRBJ2-2	CASGALGELFF
15	TRBV10-3	.	TRBJ2-1	CAISVGGVPYNEQFF
13	TRBV27	.	TRBJ2-7	CASRPGEGYEQYF
14	TRBV5-1	TRBD1	TRBJ2-7	CASSWGTVSYEQYF
16	TRBV28	TRBD2	TRBJ2-3	CASSPLEREGTDTQYF
16	TRBV9	.	TRBJ1-1	CASSVGLASMNTEAFF
13	TRBV11-3	.	TRBJ2-1	CASSLDARGEQFF
14	TRBV7-9	.	TRBJ2-7	CASSPSVRPYEQYF
16	TRBV28	TRBD1	TRBJ2-5	CASTHPRQGLGETQYF
15	TRBV6-5	.	TRBJ2-6	CASSPSGSGANVLTF
16	TRBV5-4	.	TRBJ1-1	CASSLSPQGRGTEAFF
12	TRBV11-2	.	TRBJ2-1	CASSWSQNEQFF
16	TRBV4-2	.	TRBJ2-3	CASSLTGDVSTDTQYF
15	TRBV18	.	TRBJ2-7	CASSLRLEPLGEQYF
14	TRBV27	TRBD1	TRBJ1-2	CASRVGGANYGYTF
12	TRBV28	.	TRBJ2-5	CASTQGEGTQYF
15	TRBV11-2	TRBD2	TRBJ2-1	CASSPGTSFTNEQFF
11	TRBV19	TRBD1	TRBJ1-2	CASWTGYGYTF
13	TRBV19	.	TRBJ1-1	CASSRQLNTEAFF
14	TRBV27	.	TRBJ1-5	CASSLVGGNQPQHF
15	TRBV9	.	TRBJ1-4	CASSVGEWTNEKLFF
13	TRBV7-8	.	TRBJ1-1	CASSLPENTEAFF
16	TRBV12-5	TRBD2	TRBJ2-3	CASADTSGRFSDTQYF
15	TRBV27	TRBD1	TRBJ1-2	CASSPGQGLSLGYTF
17	TRBV9	TRBD2	TRBJ2-5	CASSPGTSGRAGETQYF
11	TRBV9	.	TRBJ1-2	CASMGHYGYTF
15	TRBV21-1	.	TRBJ1-1	CASRFPGQANTEAFF
16	TRBV4-3	TRBD2	TRBJ2-1	CASSQELAGAYNEQFF
14	TRBV28	.	TRBJ2-7	CASSWAAIGIEQYF
17	TRBV6-1	.	TRBJ1-2	CASSETVTGTKNYGYTF
16	TRBV27	TRBD1	TRBJ1-2	CASTRGPGTAPYGYTF
16	TRBV19	.	TRBJ2-7	CASSSLGGSLWYEQYF
13	TRBV28	.	TRBJ1-1	CASRIHSNTEAFF
17	TRBV7-9	.	TRBJ2-3	CASSLVGAGPYLDTQYF
15	TRBV4-1	TRBD1	TRBJ2-7	CASSLNRGLSGEQYF
15	TRBV27	.	TRBJ2-1	CASSFWGAWDNEQFF
16	TRBV13	TRBD2	TRBJ2-1	CASSSDSGRSYNEQFF
15	TRBV14	.	TRBJ2-7	CASSLDGSLLSEQYF
16	TRBV18	.	TRBJ2-7	CASSPRIGGAAYEQYF
16	TRBV5-1	TRBD1	TRBJ1-2	CASSLARGSYFYGYTF
15	TRBV27	TRBD1	TRBJ2-7	CASSFRAGGMYEQYF
16	TRBV29-1	.	TRBJ1-1	CSVLNRVPLMNTEAFF
14	TRBV7-9	.	TRBJ2-7	CASSQADGRAEQYF